Presented here are 32 T cell receptor beta chains from one specimen sequenced in a study of blood T cells in healthy people across ages. It was with a sample-barcoded 5' primer and a J-beta primer mix that a second PCR of about 6 to 12 cycles was run. MiXCR, applied by TCRdb to the 5' RACE reads, yields one record per CDR3 protein. The data show 600,000 to 1,000,000 distinct CDR3 sequences, 20% to 25% seen once. In addition, the sample was reused for a study of T cells of mothers and their children.

Sample: blood. Receptors originate from a boy aged 10-17 years in good health.

The gene calls are TRBV7-9 and TRBJ2-3; 7 bases align to TRBD1. The J segment lost 0 bases and the V segment lost 3 bases, leaving 9 bases of the junction unmatched. CDR1 is SEHNR, CDR2 FQNEAQ, per germline (reference sequence). The CDR3 totals 17 residues. CDR3: CASSLGVGTESTDTQYF. The CDR3 DNA reads as TGTGCCAGCAGCTTGGGGGTCGGGACAGAGAGCACAGATACGCAGTATTTT.

As to this clonotype: The junction and the germline gene differ at one end; a read error may be behind it. The V gene is TRBV20-1, the J gene TRBJ2-7; D gene uncertain. This CDR3 is 13 amino acids long. Per the germline V gene, CDR1 is DFQATT and CDR2 is SNEGSKA (reference sequence). The CDR3 coding sequence is TGCAGCGCTAGAGAATCCGCGCAACGCGAGCAGTACTTC. Translation: CSARESAQREQYF.

This clonotype was found many times. J is TRBJ1-1 and V is TRBV20-1; D ambiguous. The V end was cut by 2 bases, the J end by 1 base, with 5 bases between. Germline loops: CDR1 DFQATT, CDR2 SNEGSKA (reference sequence). This CDR3 region has 12 residues. CDR3 protein: CSARPWNTEAFF. The CDR3 DNA reads TGCAGTGCTAGACCCTGGAACACTGAAGCTTTCTTT.

The rearrangement joins TRBV2 to TRBJ2-1, with 12 nucleotides matching TRBD2. There are 16 residues in the CDR3. Per germline, CDR1 SNHLY and CDR2 FYNNEI. V lost 10 bases, J lost 7 bases, and 14 bases stayed unmatched. CDR3 region: CATRKEKTSGRNEQFF. The DNA of the CDR3 is TGTGCCACCCGAAAAGAAAAGACTAGCGGGAGAAATGAGCAGTTCTTC.

This clonotype has a handful of counts. One end of the junction varies from germline; a read error may be responsible. The genes are TRBV14 and TRBJ1-2, with TRBD1 matching over 11 bases. This CDR3 has 15 residues. Germline CDR1 SGHDN, CDR2 FVKESK. This CDR3 is CASSPWDRGVPGYAF. CDR3 bases: TGTGCCAGCAGCCCCTGGGACAGGGGGGTCCCTGGCTACGCCTTC.

This clonotype came up a few times. The chain joins TRBV9 to TRBJ2-3, with 12 nucleotides matching TRBD2. Trimming cost V 3 bases and J 2 bases; bases outside gene matches: 4. Germline values: CDR1 SGDLS, CDR2 YYNGEE. This CDR3 contains 16 residues. CDR3 sequence reads: CASSATSGGSTDTQYF. DNA for the CDR3: TGTGCCAGCAGCGCGACTAGCGGGGGTTCCACAGATACGCAGTATTTT.

This clonotype occurred a few times. The chain employs TRBV5-5 and TRBJ1-2, with D possibly TRBD1 on 5 matching bases. Germline loops: CDR1 SGHKS, CDR2 YYEKEE (reference sequence). The germline V and J ends were trimmed by 4 bases and 11 bases, with 21 bases remaining between them. CDR3 length: 14 amino acids. The CDR3 spells CASSPGDHRGEYTF. The CDR3 DNA follows: TGTGCCAGCAGCCCTGGGGACCACCGGGGCGAGTACACCTTC.

This clonotype was counted at least ten times. This rearrangement joins TRBV7-8 to TRBJ2-5, with TRBD2 identical over 11 bases. V lost 2 bases and J lost 4; bases outside the gene matches: 18. This CDR3 is built from 20 residues. CDR1 and CDR2 (germline): SGHVS, FQNEAQ. CDR3 sequence reads: CASSLLGTGFSLAGGETQYF. DNA for the CDR3: TGTGCCAGCAGCTTACTGGGGACAGGGTTTTCGCTAGCGGGAGGAGAGACCCAGTACTTC.

The chain joins TRBV2 to TRBJ2-7, with 8 bases that match TRBD2. Germline trimming cut 10 bases from V and 1 base from J; bases unmatched to any gene: 9. Germline CDR1 SNHLY, CDR2 FYNNEI. The CDR3 runs 14 residues. CDR3 in amino acids: CAKRREALSYEQYF. CDR3 nucleotide sequence: TGTGCCAAAAGGCGGGAGGCCCTATCCTACGAGCAGTACTTC.

The chain combines TRBV4-3 with TRBJ1-4; the D is unclear. The CDR3 is made up of 13 amino acids. Trimming left V 0 bases short and J 8 bases short, with 7 bases between. CDR1 and CDR2 (germline): LGHNA, YSLEER. This CDR3 is CASSQDKAEKLFF. The CDR3 nucleotides are TGCGCCAGCAGCCAAGATAAGGCGGAAAAACTGTTTTTT.

There are a few counts of this clonotype. V is TRBV20-1 and J is TRBJ2-2; D gene ambiguous. The germline V gene encodes CDR1 DFQATT and CDR2 SNEGSKA (reference sequence). V dropped 0 bases and J dropped 4 bases, with 18 bases sitting between them. The CDR3 is made up of 17 amino acids. CDR3 nucleotide sequence: TGCAGTGCTAGAGATTTCCTTCGGGCTGCCCCCACCGGGGAGCTGTTTTTT. It codes for CSARDFLRAAPTGELFF.

This clonotype was seen a few times. The V call is TRBV7-9, the J call TRBJ2-5; TRBD1 might be the D (5 bases). The J call may be in error: the DNA end matches TRBJ2-7 better. Per germline, CDR1 SEHNR and CDR2 FQNEAQ (reference sequence). CDR3 size: 14 residues. This CDR3 is CASRTSDKNYEQYF. Here the CDR3 DNA reads TGTGCCAGCAGAACTTCGGACAAGAATTACGAGCAGTACTTC.

The chain has TRBV29-1 and TRBJ2-5, with 9 bases that match TRBD2. The end of the DNA is better explained by TRBJ2-7, so the J call may be wrong. Germline CDR1 SQVTM, CDR2 ANQGSEA. This CDR3 has 14 residues. The chain's CDR3 is CSVGPAGGIYEQYF. In DNA form, the CDR3 reads TGCAGCGTTGGGCCCGCGGGGGGGATCTACGAGCAGTACTTC.

The chain has TRBV6-1 and TRBJ1-3; 12 nucleotides line up with TRBD1. Germline V CDR1 and CDR2: MNHNS, SASEGT. The CDR3 sequence is 18 residues long. J was trimmed by 3 bases and V by 5 bases; bases with no gene match: 11. CDR3 in amino acids: CASSPTPGQGAGGNTIYF. Written as DNA, the CDR3 is TGTGCCAGCAGTCCCACACCGGGACAGGGGGCTGGTGGAAACACCATATATTTT.

The rearrangement links TRBV15 to TRBJ2-5; no clear D. CDR3 length: 14 residues. Looked up from germline, CDR1 is LNHNV and CDR2 is YYDKDF (reference sequence). V was shortened by 1 base and J by 4 bases, with 10 bases between the two germline ends. CDR3 residues: CATSRGASGETQYF. The DNA for the CDR3 is TGTGCCACCAGCAGAGGGGCATCAGGAGAGACCCAGTACTTC.

This clonotype was found a few times. This rearrangement joins TRBV28 to TRBJ1-4; 8 bases fit TRBD1. Germline V gene sequence: CDR1 MDHEN, CDR2 SYDVKM. V lost 4 bases to trimming and J lost 10 bases; unmatched junction nucleotides: 11. CDR3 length equals 15 residues. The CDR3 loop reads CASSWDQGAHGKLFF. The CDR3, as DNA: TGTGCCAGCAGTTGGGACCAGGGGGCGCACGGAAAACTGTTTTTT.

The chain employs TRBV7-2 and TRBJ2-5; TRBD1 matches 7 bases. The CDR3 consists of 14 residues. Germline V gene lookup returns CDR1 SGHTA and CDR2 FQGNSA. V shed 4 bases and J 5 bases; nucleotides not matched to a gene: 7. As DNA, the CDR3 is TGTGCCAGCAGCTCTAACAGGGGCTCGGAGACCCAGTACTTC. Amino acids: CASSSNRGSETQYF.

This clonotype was counted only a few times. The chain recombines TRBV6-5 with TRBJ2-5; D is ambiguous. The length of the CDR3 is 13 residues. CDR1 and CDR2 from the germline V gene are MNHEY and SVGAGI. The V and J ends lost 6 bases and 3 bases respectively, with 11 bases between them. The CDR3 DNA reads as TGTGCCAGCAGACGTCCCCAAAAAGAGACCCAGTACTTC. Translation: CASRRPQKETQYF.

This clonotype occurred many times. The genes are TRBV7-9 and TRBJ2-7; D not resolved. V lost 5 bases to trimming and J lost 0 bases, with 8 bases between them. Germline CDR1 and CDR2: SEHNR and FQNEAQ (reference sequence). This CDR3 is 13 amino acids long. CDR3 sequence: CASSPEGSYEQYF. The CDR3 DNA sequence: TGTGCCAGCAGCCCCGAAGGCTCCTACGAGCAGTACTTC.

In its sample, this clonotype was seen a few times. The chain employs TRBV6-2 or TRBV6-3 and TRBJ1-1; no definite D call. Per germline, CDR1 MNHEY and CDR2 SVGEGT. Trimming took 5 bases from V and 5 from J, leaving 9 bases between them. This CDR3 is built from 12 residues. CDR3 loop: CASSVRRTEAFF. DNA for the CDR3: TGTGCCAGCAGTGTAAGGCGGACTGAAGCTTTCTTT.

The V gene is TRBV7-2, the J gene TRBJ2-3; TRBD2 matches 12 bases. CDR1 and CDR2 (germline): SGHTA, FQGNSA. V dropped 1 base and J dropped 6; count of bases not matched to a gene: 8. The CDR3 length is 17 residues. DNA of the CDR3: TGTGCCAGCAGCTTAGGCCTGACTAGCGGGAGACGGGATACGCAGTATTTT. Its translation: CASSLGLTSGRRDTQYF.

This clonotype was counted a few times. The chain recombines TRBV14 with TRBJ2-7; a weak D match, TRBD1 (5 bases). The J call is in doubt because the DNA end fits TRBJ2-1 better. CDR3 length: 14 amino acids. The germline V gene encodes CDR1 SGHDN and CDR2 FVKESK. CDR3 in amino acids: CASSPRQGADEQFF. CDR3 nucleotides: TGTGCCAGCAGCCCCAGGCAAGGGGCGGATGAGCAGTTCTTC.

This chain connects TRBV7-2 to TRBJ2-3; D gene unclear. The CDR3 is 13 amino acids. The V end was cut by 5 bases, the J end by 5 bases, with 11 bases between. Germline CDR1 is SGHTA and CDR2 is FQGNSA. The CDR3 spells CASSATRGDTQYF. DNA of the CDR3: TGTGCCAGCAGCGCAACTCGTGGAGATACGCAGTATTTT.

This clonotype was seen a few times. The rearrangement links TRBV3-1 to TRBJ2-4, with D unclear. Trimming removed 1 base at V and 0 bases at J, with 7 bases between. From germline, CDR1 is LGHDT and CDR2 YNNKEL (reference sequence). There are 15 residues in the CDR3. CDR3 in DNA: TGTGCCAGCAGCCAAGGGGTCCTAGCCAAAAACATTCAGTACTTC. Translating it yields CASSQGVLAKNIQYF.

The chain joins TRBV12-3 or TRBV12-4 to TRBJ1-5, with a possible D match to TRBD1 (5 bases). V lost 7 bases to trimming and J lost 4 bases, with 8 bases between them. This CDR3 contains 12 residues. This CDR3 reads CASKRGNQPQHF. For the CDR3, the DNA is TGTGCCAGCAAGCGGGGGAATCAGCCCCAGCATTTT.

V gene TRBV3-1 combines with J gene TRBJ2-1, with 8 positions matching TRBD2. The J segment lost 4 bases and the V segment lost 1 base, leaving 9 bases of the junction unmatched. Germline CDR1 reads LGHDT; CDR2 reads YNNKEL (reference sequence). The CDR3 is 17 amino acids. CDR3 region: CASSQVGRGGRYNEQFF. In nucleotides, the CDR3 is TGTGCCAGCAGCCAAGTAGGTCGCGGGGGGCGTTACAATGAGCAGTTCTTC.

This clonotype was detected a few times. The chain couples TRBV20-1 to TRBJ1-1; a weak D match, TRBD1 (5 bases). The germline gives CDR1 DFQATT, CDR2 SNEGSKA (reference sequence). V dropped 0 bases and J dropped 4 bases, with 12 bases sitting between them. The CDR3 is 14 amino acids. The CDR3 DNA follows: TGCAGTGCTAGAGAGGGCGTGGGGGGCACTGAAGCTTTCTTT. This codes for CSAREGVGGTEAFF.

The chain uses TRBV28 and TRBJ1-5; D is uncertain. With 5 bases removed from V and 14 bases from J, the gap between germline ends came to 16 bases. This CDR3 spans 12 amino acids. Germline V gene data show CDR1 as MDHEN and CDR2 as SYDVKM. CDR3 coding DNA: TGTGCCAGCAGTCTAACGGGAGGCCGGGAGCATTTT. Translation: CASSLTGGREHF.

This clonotype has more than one count but fewer than ten. J is TRBJ2-5 and V is TRBV10-2; unclear D gene. CDR3 size: 13 residues. The germline gives CDR1 WSHSY, CDR2 SAAADI. V lost 5 bases and J 5 bases, leaving 12 bases between the germline ends. DNA of the CDR3: TGCGCCAGCAGTCACCAAACCGGGGAGACCCAGTACTTC. Translating it yields CASSHQTGETQYF.

The genes are TRBV7-8 and TRBJ2-4; D is perhaps TRBD1 (5 bases). The CDR3 has 18 residues. V lost 5 bases and J 5 bases, leaving 25 bases between the germline ends. The germline CDR1 and CDR2 sequences are SGHVS and FQNEAQ. The CDR3 bases are TGTGCCAGCAGCGGACGCGCTGTCAGGGCGCTCACTGAAAACATTCAGTACTTC. This codes for CASSGRAVRALTENIQYF.

This clonotype was detected only a few times. The V call is TRBV7-2, the J call TRBJ1-5; D is undetermined. The CDR3 has 17 residues. Trimming cost V 1 base and J 0 bases, with 13 bases left between them. Germline loops: CDR1 SGHTA, CDR2 FQGNSA. The CDR3 bases are TGTGCCAGCAGCTTAGGATGGGGAGGGATTAGCAATCAGCCCCAGCATTTT. Translating gives CASSLGWGGISNQPQHF.

This clonotype was picked up a small number of times. V usage is TRBV10-3 and J usage is TRBJ2-5, with TRBD1 identical over 11 bases. Per germline, CDR1 ENHRY and CDR2 SYGVKD. V dropped 10 bases and J dropped 5; count of bases not matched to a gene: 6. This CDR3 is built from 13 residues. This chain's CDR3 is CATGQGAGETQYF. The CDR3 DNA follows: TGTGCCACCGGACAGGGGGCAGGGGAGACCCAGTACTTC.